The 25 T cell receptor beta chains given below trace back to one sample, sequenced in a study of blood T cell repertoires in COVID-19. Only in-frame clones appear in the TCRdb table, and some are missing; sequencing was by immunoSEQ multiplex PCR. The sample consists of tens of thousands of clones, more than 75% of them appearing once. Specimen: peripheral blood. All receptors derive from a human donor in a cohort sampled during active COVID-19.

The genes are TRBV19 and TRBJ1-1, with 8 positions matching TRBD1. This CDR3 spans 14 amino acids. Germline V gene sequence: CDR1 LNHDA, CDR2 SQIVND (reference sequence). The trim removed 4 bases at V and 9 bases at J, leaving 10 bases unmatched. CDR3 amino acids: CASSTDRDRKKAFF. CDR3 nucleotides: TGTGCCAGTAGTACAGACCGGGACAGGAAAAAAGCTTTCTTT.

V gene TRBV9 combines with J gene TRBJ1-1; D gene uncertain. The V and J ends lost 0 bases and 1 base respectively, with 7 bases between them. From germline, CDR1 is SGDLS and CDR2 YYNGEE. The CDR3 has 14 residues. This chain's CDR3 is CASSVGAKNTEAFF. CDR3 DNA: TGTGCCAGCAGCGTAGGGGCCAAGAACACTGAAGCTTTCTTT. Complete variable domain (other parts from reference TRBV9 and TRBJ1-1): DSGVTQTPKHLITATGQRVTLRCSPRSGDLSVYWYQQSLDQGLQFLIQYYNGEERAKGNILERFSAQQFPDLHSELNLSSLELGDSALYFCASSVGAKNTEAFFGQGTRLTVV.

This chain links TRBV10-3 with TRBJ2-5, with D possibly TRBD2 on 6 matching bases. CDR3 size: 12 residues. V was pared by 6 bases and J by 4 bases, with 9 bases between. Germline V gene lookup returns CDR1 ENHRY and CDR2 SYGVKD. The CDR3 region is CAISGTGETQYF. The CDR3, as DNA: TGTGCCATCAGCGGGACTGGAGAGACCCAGTACTTC.

The chain combines TRBV7-9 with TRBJ2-3, with TRBD1 matching over 8 bases. The germline V gene has CDR1 SEHNR and CDR2 FQNEAQ (reference sequence). Trimming removed 7 bases from V and 4 bases from J; junction bases left unmatched: 10. The CDR3 runs 15 residues. DNA for the CDR3: TGTGCCAGCACCTCGGACAGGGTAGAGGCAGATACGCAGTATTTT. This gives the protein CASTSDRVEADTQYF.

Points on this clone: Other nucleotide sequences from this sample produce the same CDR3. This chain connects TRBV7-3 to TRBJ1-2; a weak D match, TRBD1 (5 bases). The V and J ends lost 6 bases and 8 bases respectively, with 13 bases between them. Germline V CDR1 and CDR2: SGHTA, FQGTGA. The CDR3 totals 12 residues. CDR3 amino acids: CASSKVGGGYTF. CDR3 in DNA: TGTGCCAGCAGTAAAGTGGGGGGGGGCTACACCTTC.

The CDR3 DNA reads as TGCGCCAGCAGCCAAGATTTGGCCGCGGGCAATCAGCCCCAGCATTTT. It yields the protein CASSQDLAAGNQPQHF. The chain employs TRBV4-1 and TRBJ1-5; D ambiguous. Between the trimmed V and J ends, which lost 0 bases and 2 bases, there was a span of 11 bases. This CDR3 region has 16 residues. Germline V gene lookup returns CDR1 MGHRA and CDR2 YSYEKL.

The rearrangement joins TRBV18 to TRBJ2-1, with 8 bases fitting TRBD2. Germline-derived CDR1 and CDR2 are KGHSH and LQKENI. With V trimmed by 3 bases and J by 2 bases, 15 bases remained unmatched. The CDR3 loop spans 19 amino acids. DNA for the CDR3: TGTGCCAGCTCACCTGGAATAACCGGTACTAGCGGAGCCTACAATGAGCAGTTCTTC. It yields the protein CASSPGITGTSGAYNEQFF.

This sequence joins TRBV6-5 and TRBJ1-2, with TRBD1 matching 7 bases. Germline V gene lookup returns CDR1 MNHEY and CDR2 SVGAGI. CDR3 length: 15 amino acids. V lost 10 bases, J lost 6 bases, and 17 bases stayed unmatched. The CDR3 region is CAIEVRGRLMDGYTF. Written as DNA, the CDR3 is TGTGCCATCGAAGTGAGGGGGCGCTTGATGGATGGCTACACCTTC.

The chain carries TRBV12-3 or TRBV12-4 and TRBJ1-1, with D possibly TRBD1 on 5 matching bases. V was shortened by 2 bases and J by 5 bases, with 9 bases between the two germline ends. The CDR3 is made up of 13 amino acids. The chain's CDR3 is CASSLWRGTEAFF. Written as DNA, the CDR3 is TGTGCCAGCAGTTTATGGCGGGGGACTGAAGCTTTCTTT.

The chain carries TRBV6-5 and TRBJ1-1; a possible D gene is TRBD1 (6 bases). Germline V gives CDR1 MNHEY, CDR2 SVGAGI. The length of the CDR3 is 14 residues. With 3 bases removed from V and 1 base from J, the gap between germline ends came to 9 bases. The CDR3 region is CASSYQGTNTEAFF. The CDR3, as DNA: TGTGCCAGCAGTTATCAGGGGACGAACACTGAAGCTTTCTTT.

The J gene is TRBJ2-2, the V gene TRBV12-3 or TRBV12-4, with D possibly being TRBD2 (5 bases). V lost 4 bases to trimming and J lost 5 bases, with 8 bases between them. The length of the CDR3 is 13 residues. CDR3 amino acids: CASSSPGTGELFF. In DNA form, the CDR3 reads TGTGCCAGCAGTTCCCCGGGAACCGGGGAGCTGTTTTTT.

The chain links TRBV21-1 to TRBJ2-2; no DNA check was done on the table's D call, TRBD1. TRBV21-1 is tagged as a pseudogene. CDR3 length: 16 residues. The CDR3: CASSISGTGRTGELFF. As DNA, the CDR3 is TGTGCCAGCAGCATTTCCGGGACAGGGCGCACCGGGGAGCTGTTTTTT.

V gene TRBV5-8 combines with J gene TRBJ1-1; 9 positions match TRBD1. V dropped 10 bases and J dropped 0; count of bases not matched to a gene: 10. The CDR3 contains 15 residues. Germline loops: CDR1 SGHTS, CDR2 YDEGEE. DNA of the CDR3: TGTGCCTCACACAGGGGGCGCGGGGTGAACACTGAAGCTTTCTTT. Translating gives CASHRGRGVNTEAFF.

The chain employs TRBV5-1 and TRBJ1-2; perhaps TRBD1 as D (6 bases). The CDR3 contains 14 residues. V lost 3 bases and J lost 8, with 17 bases in between. Looked up from germline, CDR1 is SGHRS and CDR2 is YFSETQ. CDR3 loop: CASSYSGDPGGYTF. CDR3 nucleotides: TGCGCCAGCAGCTACTCAGGGGACCCGGGGGGCTACACCTTC.

The chain couples TRBV2 to TRBJ2-7; 10 positions agree with TRBD1. After removal of 7 bases from V and 3 bases from J, the junction contained 15 bases not matched to a gene. Germline V gives CDR1 SNHLY, CDR2 FYNNEI. The length of the CDR3 is 17 residues. CDR3 sequence reads: CASKRPELGQGSYEQYF. The CDR3, as DNA: TGTGCCAGCAAAAGACCAGAGCTGGGACAGGGGAGCTACGAGCAGTACTTC.

The chain carries TRBV7-3 and TRBJ2-1; tentative D call: TRBD2 (6 bases). The CDR3 extends over 14 amino acids. Germline-derived CDR1 and CDR2 are SGHTA and FQGTGA. The V end lost 5 bases, the J end lost 6 bases, and 14 bases lay between the germline ends. CDR3 sequence: CASSPRGGANEQFF. In nucleotides, the CDR3 is TGTGCCAGCAGCCCCCGGGGAGGTGCCAATGAGCAGTTCTTC.

The rearrangement uses TRBV4-1 and TRBJ2-7; 9 bases fit TRBD1. Trimming cost V 4 bases and J 4 bases; bases outside gene matches: 11. The germline CDR1 and CDR2 sequences are MGHRA and YSYEKL. This CDR3 contains 16 residues. DNA of the CDR3: TGCGCCAGCAGCCCAGAGGGGGGACAGGGTCTGTACGAGCAGTACTTC. It codes for CASSPEGGQGLYEQYF.

The CDR3 nucleotides read TGTGCCAGCAGCACGCAATACAGGGGTGGCTACACCTTC. Translating it yields CASSTQYRGGYTF. The rearrangement links TRBV27 to TRBJ1-2, with 7 nucleotides matching TRBD1. The length of the CDR3 is 13 residues. The V and J ends lost 6 bases and 7 bases, in that order; junction bases with no gene match: 8. Germline lookup yields CDR1 MNHEY and CDR2 SMNVEV (reference sequence).

The chain links TRBV7-2 to TRBJ2-7, with D uncertain. V lost 2 bases and J 0 bases, leaving 20 bases between the germline ends. Germline CDR1 and CDR2: SGHTA and FQGNSA. This CDR3 is 18 amino acids long. The CDR3 DNA follows: TGTGCCAGCAGCTTAACATTGTCAACCCCCTCAAGCTCCTACGAGCAGTACTTC. It yields the protein CASSLTLSTPSSSYEQYF.

This clone came up once. V is TRBV7-9 and J is TRBJ1-2; TRBD1 might be the D (5 bases). The ends were cut back, 0 bases at V and 7 bases at J, with 9 bases in the middle. CDR3 length: 13 residues. From germline, CDR1 is SEHNR and CDR2 FQNEAQ (reference sequence). CDR3 residues: CASSLAGGPGYTF. DNA of the CDR3: TGTGCCAGCAGCTTAGCCGGGGGACCTGGCTACACCTTC.

The chain is built from TRBV3-1 (or the pseudogene TRBV3-2) and TRBJ1-1; perhaps TRBD1 as D (5 bases). Germline values: CDR1 LGHDT, CDR2 YNNKEL (reference sequence). The CDR3 spans 14 residues. Between the trimmed V and J ends, which lost 4 bases and 6 bases, there was a span of 15 bases. The CDR3 DNA reads TGTGCCAGCAGCCCCTTTCAGGGTCAGGCTGAAGCTTTCTTT. This translates into CASSPFQGQAEAFF.

This chain joins TRBV19 and TRBJ1-2; D is possibly TRBD1 (6 bases). The germline V gene has CDR1 LNHDA and CDR2 SQIVND (reference sequence). The germline V and J ends were trimmed by 5 bases and 6 bases, with 10 bases remaining between them. The CDR3 is 12 amino acids. The CDR3 is CASSFAGDGYTF. The CDR3 DNA reads TGTGCCAGTAGTTTCGCAGGGGATGGCTACACCTTC.

The chain couples TRBV2 to TRBJ2-5; 16 nucleotides match TRBD2. With 3 bases clipped from V and 6 bases from J, the junction kept 7 bases outside the gene matches. The CDR3 is made up of 17 amino acids. Germline V lookup: CDR1 SNHLY, CDR2 FYNNEI. This CDR3 reads CASSEGLAGGLEKTQYF. The CDR3 nucleotides are TGTGCCAGCAGTGAGGGACTAGCGGGAGGGTTGGAAAAGACCCAGTACTTC.

The chain has TRBV9 and TRBJ2-3; 10 nucleotides match TRBD2. This CDR3 has 16 residues. V lost 4 bases and J lost 3; bases outside the gene matches: 8. Germline V gene lookup returns CDR1 SGDLS and CDR2 YYNGEE. CDR3 region: CASSPLAGALTDTQYF. The CDR3 DNA is TGTGCCAGCAGCCCGCTAGCGGGGGCCTTAACAGATACGCAGTATTTT.

This clone was counted once. The V call is TRBV18, the J call TRBJ1-1; tentative D call: TRBD1 (5 bases). CDR3 length: 16 amino acids. Germline V gives CDR1 KGHSH, CDR2 LQKENI. The V gene lost 4 bases and the J gene lost 0 bases, with 15 bases spanning the gap. CDR3 bases: TGTGCCAGCTCACTGGGCCTTGGGGGGATGAACACTGAAGCTTTCTTT. The encoded protein is CASSLGLGGMNTEAFF.